This TCR beta chain was sequenced during a study of T cell repertoires in cytomegalovirus infection. On the study more broadly: CMV infection together with matching HLA type was indicated by public TCR beta signatures.

Study-wide results and limits: HLA-C-restricted TCR beta clonotypes specific for CMV led the ex vivo response.

TCRdb reanalysed the reads using MiXCR and keeps one entry per CDR3 protein. The table lists roughly 87,000 distinct CDR3 sequences, 29% of them singletons. As to this clonotype: Its cognate antigen is unknown.

The V gene's germline CDR1 is LNHDA and CDR2 SQIVND (reference sequence). Deletions cut 6 bases from V and 7 bases from J, with 12 bases between. CDR3 length equals 12 residues. Source: CD8+ T cells from cultured PBMCs, taken from culture after CMV antigen stimulation. V usage is TRBV19 and J usage is TRBJ1-2; D perhaps matches TRBD1 (6 bases). The TCR comes from a human donor in good health (CMV status not recorded). Some clones in this sample may be carry-over from other donors' samples. The CDR3 here is CASRTGSGGYTF. As DNA, the CDR3 is TGTGCCAGTAGGACAGGTTCAGGTGGCTACACCTTC.